The 21 T cell receptor beta chains below were found in one sample sequenced in a study of T-cell reconstitution after alpha-beta-depleted transplantation in children. Unique molecular identifiers were incorporated when the TCRbeta library was constructed. MiXCR, run by TCRdb on the PCR reads, gives a single entry per CDR3 protein. The sample holds about 830,000 distinct CDR3 sequences, 16% seen once. This material consisted of PBMCs, mostly from graft donor cells, taken 360 days after TCRalphabeta/CD19-depleted stem cell transplant. The source is a male patient younger than 18 who had a stem cell transplant for acute lymphoblastic leukemia, so the T cells may come from the graft donor.

This clonotype came up many times. The chain is built from TRBV6-5 and TRBJ2-7, with 8 nucleotides matching TRBD2. CDR1 MNHEY and CDR2 SVGAGI come from the germline V gene. This CDR3 spans 16 amino acids. V trimming: 4 bases; J trimming: 2 bases; junction bases outside the gene matches: 10. In DNA form, the CDR3 reads TGTGCCAGCAGTTTCACGCCGGGACTAGGCACCTACGAGCAGTACTTC. Amino acid sequence: CASSFTPGLGTYEQYF.

This clonotype was observed many times. The J gene is TRBJ2-2, the V gene TRBV5-1; 11 nucleotides align to TRBD1. This CDR3 region has 15 residues. The J segment lost 1 base and the V segment lost 8 bases, leaving 4 bases of the junction unmatched. CDR1 is SGHRS and CDR2 is YFSETQ in the germline V gene. The DNA for the CDR3 is TGCGCCAGTCGGACAGGGGGCCGGAACACCGGGGAGCTGTTTTTT. Translating it yields CASRTGGRNTGELFF.

Points on this clonotype: Possible read error: a much larger clone is one base away. CDR3 amino acids: CASSQGLKQLNTEAYF. The DNA of the CDR3 is TGCGCCAGCAGCCAAGGATTAAAACAGTTGAACACTGAAGCTTACTTT. This chain joins TRBV4-1 and TRBJ1-1; D not certain. CDR1 is MGHRA and CDR2 is YSYEKL in the germline V gene. The CDR3 has 16 amino acids.

This clonotype was seen a handful of times. This chain links TRBV5-1 with TRBJ2-1; D unclear. V was shortened by 4 bases and J by 4 bases, with 18 bases between the two germline ends. CDR3 length: 16 amino acids. From germline, CDR1 is SGHRS and CDR2 YFSETQ. Here the CDR3 DNA reads TGCGCCAGCAGCAGCCGGGTCCCTTCTTCTTACAATGAGCAGTTCTTC. It translates to CASSSRVPSSYNEQFF.

The CDR3 DNA sequence: TGTGCCAGCTCAATTGCGGAGACCTACGAGCAGTACTTC. Translating it yields CASSIAETYEQYF. The V gene is TRBV18, the J gene TRBJ2-7; no reliable D call. Trimming removed 5 bases from V and 2 bases from J, with 10 bases in between. Germline-derived CDR1 and CDR2 are KGHSH and LQKENI. The CDR3 extends over 13 amino acids.

This clonotype showed up many times. The chain combines TRBV4-1 with TRBJ2-2; TRBD1 agrees at 12 bases. Trimming cost V 4 bases and J 7 bases; bases outside gene matches: 7. Germline V CDR1 and CDR2: MGHRA, YSYEKL. The CDR3 consists of 16 residues. CDR3 DNA: TGCGCCAGCAGCCCGGGACAGGGGGCGCTGAGCGGGGAGCTGTTTTTT. Translation: CASSPGQGALSGELFF.

This clonotype was observed a handful of times. This rearrangement joins TRBV9 to TRBJ1-2; D is unresolved. There are 12 residues in the CDR3. Germline V gives CDR1 SGDLS, CDR2 YYNGEE. Trimming removed 0 bases at V and 3 bases at J, with 3 bases between. CDR3 in DNA: TGTGCCAGCAGCGTAGCATACTATGGCTACACCTTC. This translates into CASSVAYYGYTF.

This clonotype was counted a few times. V and J are TRBV7-6 and TRBJ1-2, with a possible D match to TRBD1 (5 bases). The CDR3 sequence is 15 residues long. Trimming cost V 4 bases and J 2 bases, with 14 bases left between them. Germline values: CDR1 SGHVS, CDR2 FNYEAQ. The CDR3 DNA is TGTGCCAGCAGCTGGGGCGGGTCAGCAAACTATGGCTACACCTTC. Protein product: CASSWGGSANYGYTF.

The rearrangement links TRBV20-1 to TRBJ2-1; 8 positions match TRBD2. Trimming removed 7 bases from V and 2 bases from J; junction bases left unmatched: 10. Germline CDR1 and CDR2: DFQATT and SNEGSKA (reference sequence). The CDR3 is 15 amino acids. CDR3 in amino acids: CSVRWSGSTYNEQFF. The CDR3 DNA sequence: TGCAGTGTCCGGTGGAGCGGGAGTACCTACAATGAGCAGTTCTTC.

The V and J genes are TRBV20-1 and TRBJ2-7, with 8 bases matching TRBD2. V gave up 6 bases and J gave up 6 bases; unmatched junction bases: 10. Germline assignment: CDR1 DFQATT and CDR2 SNEGSKA (reference sequence). The CDR3 is 13 residues long. As DNA, the CDR3 is TGCAGTGCCCGAGCCAACGGGAGGGGCGAGCAGTACTTC. This translates into CSARANGRGEQYF.

The chain links TRBV29-1 to TRBJ2-2; tentative D call: TRBD2 (6 bases). V lost 7 bases, J lost 0 bases, and 15 bases lay in between. Germline V gene data show CDR1 as SQVTM and CDR2 as ANQGSEA. CDR3 length: 15 residues. The CDR3 protein is CSGLVHLANTGELFF. The CDR3 DNA is TGCAGCGGACTAGTCCACCTTGCGAACACCGGGGAGCTGTTTTTT.

This clonotype was seen a handful of times. The rearrangement uses TRBV15 and TRBJ2-1; TRBD2 matches at 8 bases. The CDR3 contains 15 residues. Trimming at V came to 1 base and at J to 6 bases, leaving 5 bases not matched to a gene. Germline V gives CDR1 LNHNV, CDR2 YYDKDF (reference sequence). The CDR3 reads CATSRAAGVRNEQFF. The CDR3 DNA sequence: TGTGCCACCAGCAGAGCAGCGGGAGTGCGCAATGAGCAGTTCTTC. The variable domain in full, with the rest retrieved from reference TRBV15 and TRBJ2-1, is DAMVIQNPRYQVTQFGKPVTLSCSQTLNHNVMYWYQQKSSQAPKLLFHYYDKDFNNEADTPDNFQSRRPNTSFCFLDIRSPGLGDTAMYLCATSRAAGVRNEQFFGPGTRLTVL.

The J gene is TRBJ2-5, the V gene TRBV21-1; TRBD1 is taken as the D call from the table, unchecked against the DNA. TRBV21-1 is recorded as a pseudogene. This CDR3 is built from 15 residues. CDR3 region: CASRHRQGERETQYF. The CDR3 DNA follows: TGTGCCAGTCGGCATAGACAGGGAGAACGGGAGACCCAGTACTTC.

The chain carries TRBV29-1 and TRBJ2-7; D unresolved. V lost 4 bases and J lost 2, with 6 bases in between. This CDR3 comprises 11 residues. Germline loops: CDR1 SQVTM, CDR2 ANQGSEA. The CDR3 sequence is CSVAAAYEQYF. DNA of the CDR3: TGCAGCGTTGCGGCTGCCTACGAGCAGTACTTC.

This clonotype was seen repeatedly, ten times or more. This chain joins TRBV28 and TRBJ2-1; 9 bases fit TRBD2. This CDR3 is built from 13 residues. Germline V lookup: CDR1 MDHEN, CDR2 SYDVKM. V was pared by 5 bases and J by 10 bases, with 6 bases of the junction left unmatched. CDR3 amino acids: CASSGGGRGEQFF. CDR3 nucleotide sequence: TGTGCCAGCAGTGGGGGCGGGAGGGGGGAGCAGTTCTTC.

The table lists this clonotype with a few counts. The V gene is TRBV7-2, the J gene TRBJ2-5; D perhaps matches TRBD1 (5 bases). Deletions cut 5 bases from V and 5 bases from J, with 18 bases between. Germline V gene sequence: CDR1 SGHTA, CDR2 FQGNSA. This CDR3 region has 15 residues. CDR3 region: CASSAQAGNLETQYF. The CDR3 nucleotides read TGTGCCAGCAGCGCACAGGCAGGCAACCTTGAGACCCAGTACTTC.

This clonotype was found a few times. CDR3 sequence (DNA): TGTGCAAACCGAGGACTAGCCACAGATACGCAGTATTTT. This sequence encodes CANRGLATDTQYF. The chain uses TRBV11-2 and TRBJ2-3, with 8 bases fitting TRBD2. Germline CDR1 is SGHAT and CDR2 is FQNNGV. The CDR3 runs 13 residues.

The chain recombines TRBV29-1 with TRBJ2-7; 7 nucleotides align to TRBD1. V dropped 1 base and J dropped 2; count of bases not matched to a gene: 5. This CDR3 spans 14 amino acids. Germline CDR1 SQVTM, CDR2 ANQGSEA. CDR3 region: CSVEATTGTYEQYF. The CDR3, as DNA: TGCAGCGTTGAAGCTACGACAGGGACCTACGAGCAGTACTTC.

This clonotype was recorded a few times. The chain combines TRBV5-1 with TRBJ2-5; D is possibly TRBD1 (6 bases). Germline CDR1 SGHRS, CDR2 YFSETQ. CDR3 size: 15 residues. Trimming left V 4 bases short and J 3 bases short, with 16 bases between. The CDR3 loop is CASSATTGFKETQYF. The CDR3 DNA sequence: TGCGCCAGCAGCGCCACCACAGGGTTCAAAGAGACCCAGTACTTC.

This clonotype was detected a few times. The genes are TRBV12-3 or TRBV12-4 and TRBJ2-1; D is ambiguous. The CDR3 loop spans 16 amino acids. The V gene lost 1 base and the J gene lost 4 bases, with 14 bases spanning the gap. The CDR3 DNA reads TGTGCCAGCAGTTTAGAGGTCACCCACCTTTACAATGAGCAGTTCTTC. Translating it yields CASSLEVTHLYNEQFF.

This clonotype was counted only a few times. The CDR3 bases are TGTGCCAGCAGCTTACGGGCCAGGAACAATGAGCAGTTCTTC. It is translated as CASSLRARNNEQFF. This rearrangement joins TRBV7-3 to TRBJ2-1; D remains ambiguous. Trimming cost V 2 bases and J 5 bases, with 10 bases left between them. The CDR3 is 14 residues long. From germline, CDR1 is SGHTA and CDR2 FQGTGA.